The T cell receptor (beta chain) described here comes from a study of OX40 agonist ivuxolimab in advanced cancers. Only in-frame clones appear in the TCRdb table, and some are missing; sequencing was by immunoSEQ multiplex PCR. Among about 64,000 clones listed, around 89% were seen once. The sample consisted of CD4+ or CD8+ T cells sorted from blood, taken in a trial of the OX40 agonist ivuxolimab. This receptor was taken from an adult with an advanced solid tumor such as melanoma, head and neck, liver or kidney cancer.

CDR3 in amino acids: CASSIGTSNYEQYF. CDR3 DNA sequence: TGTGCCAGCAGCATCGGGACTAGCAACTACGAGCAGTACTTC. This rearrangement joins TRBV9 to TRBJ2-7, with 9 bases fitting TRBD2. The trim removed 4 bases at V and 3 bases at J, leaving 5 bases unmatched. The germline CDR1 and CDR2 sequences are SGDLS and YYNGEE. CDR3 size: 14 residues. Full variable domain (missing parts from reference TRBV9 and TRBJ2-7): DSGVTQTPKHLITATGQRVTLRCSPRSGDLSVYWYQQSLDQGLQFLIQYYNGEERAKGNILERFSAQQFPDLHSELNLSSLELGDSALYFCASSIGTSNYEQYFGPGTRLTVT.